Below, 6 T cell receptor beta chains from the same sample are listed, as sequenced in a study of beta chain features in type 1 diabetes (dated 2018 in TCRdb). General study outcomes and caveats: In all four CD4+ subsets, TCRB CDR3 length was moderately but significantly shorter in type 1 diabetes patients.

For these TCRs, the target antigens are not known. The receptor library was made with the immunoSEQ multiplex PCR assay. The High Capacity cDNA Reverse Transcription Kit was used to reverse transcribe all of the isolated RNA, meaning that expressed TCRB transcripts were what got sequenced. What TCRdb holds here is the immuneACCESS table cut down to in-frame rearrangements. Part of the clones is not present; checked against another copy, under half of the missing clones reflect an unresolved V gene, and the others are unexplained. Present in this sample are about 360,000 clones, roughly an eighth of which were seen just once. 0.0095% to 0.012% of the sample belongs to the ten largest clones. Sequenced material: naive CD4+ T cells from blood. The intended sense of this specimen's cell subset or site label: true naive CD4+ T cells. These receptor sequences come from a woman between 18 and 30 years old with type 1 diabetes.

This chain joins TRBV2 and TRBJ2-3; D is unresolved. CDR3 size: 13 residues. CDR1 is SNHLY, CDR2 FYNNEI, per germline. Trimming stripped 10 bases from V and 5 bases from J, with 16 bases between. CDR3 protein: CATTQVAGDTQYF. CDR3 in DNA: TGTGCCACCACTCAGGTCGCCGGAGATACGCAGTATTTT.

This clone turned up a few times. The chain uses TRBV4-1 and TRBJ2-3; 8 nucleotides match TRBD1. Unmatched junction bases numbered 8, after V lost 6 bases and J lost 3 bases. Germline values: CDR1 MGHRA, CDR2 YSYEKL. The CDR3 sequence is 15 residues long. This CDR3 is CASRAGQGGTDTQYF. The CDR3 bases are TGCGCCAGCAGAGCAGGACAGGGTGGGACAGATACGCAGTATTTT.

The chain uses TRBV7-2 and TRBJ2-7; TRBD1 matches 8 bases. This CDR3 region has 15 residues. V lost 4 bases, J lost 3 bases, and 8 bases stayed unmatched. Germline values: CDR1 SGHTA, CDR2 FQGNSA. The CDR3 DNA follows: TGTGCCAGCAGCTCCGGACAGGGATCGGTCTACGAGCAGTACTTC. Residues: CASSSGQGSVYEQYF. Variable domain in full (rest from reference TRBV7-2 and TRBJ2-7): GAGVSQSPSNKVTEKGKDVELRCDPISGHTALYWYRQSLGQGLEFLIYFQGNSAPDKSGLPSDRFSAERTGGSVSTLTIQRTQQEDSAVYLCASSSGQGSVYEQYFGPGTRLTVT.

This clone was counted a few times. V is TRBV4-2 and J is TRBJ1-4; D remains unclear. The CDR3 runs 12 residues. With 1 base removed from V and 8 bases from J, the gap between germline ends came to 5 bases. Germline-derived CDR1 and CDR2 are LGHNA and YNFKEQ. CDR3 coding DNA: TGTGCCAGCAGCCAAGGACAAGAAAAACTGTTTTTT. It codes for CASSQGQEKLFF.

This clone was detected a few times. CDR3 in amino acids: CASGGGVKAYEQYF. The CDR3 nucleotides read TGTGCCAGCGGGGGAGGGGTGAAGGCCTACGAGCAGTACTTC. This sequence joins TRBV2 and TRBJ2-7, with 7 bases fitting TRBD2. Losses at the gene ends were 8 bases for V and 2 bases for J; bases not matched to a gene: 9. The CDR3 extends over 14 amino acids. Germline V gene data show CDR1 as SNHLY and CDR2 as FYNNEI.

This sequence joins TRBV19 and TRBJ2-5, with D possibly being TRBD2 (5 bases). Germline V gives CDR1 LNHDA, CDR2 SQIVND (reference sequence). Trimming took 5 bases from V and 5 from J, leaving 15 bases between them. The CDR3 spans 14 residues. DNA of the CDR3: TGTGCCAGTAGTGCCTTCGGGGAAACGGAGACCCAGTACTTC. Protein: CASSAFGETETQYF.